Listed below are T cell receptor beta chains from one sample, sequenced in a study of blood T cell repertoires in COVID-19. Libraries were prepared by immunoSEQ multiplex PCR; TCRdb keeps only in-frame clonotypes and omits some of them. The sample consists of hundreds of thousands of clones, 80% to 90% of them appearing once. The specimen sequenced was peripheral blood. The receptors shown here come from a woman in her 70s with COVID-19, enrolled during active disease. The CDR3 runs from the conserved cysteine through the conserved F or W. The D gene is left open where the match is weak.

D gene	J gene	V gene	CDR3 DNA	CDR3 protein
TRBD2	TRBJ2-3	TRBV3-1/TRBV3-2	TGTGCCAGCAGAGCGGGAGGGGCGAAAGATACGCAGTATTTT	CASRAGGAKDTQYF
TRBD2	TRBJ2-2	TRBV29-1	TGCAGCGTTACCGGGACTAGCGGTACCGGGGAGCTGTTTTTT	CSVTGTSGTGELFF
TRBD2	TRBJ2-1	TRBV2	TGTGCCAGCGGGACTAGCGGTAACAATGAGCAGTTCTTC	CASGTSGNNEQFF
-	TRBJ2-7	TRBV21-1	TGTGCCAGCAGCAAAGAGGGACAGGGGTGCTGCTCCTACGAGCAGTACTTC	CASSKEGQGCCSYEQYF
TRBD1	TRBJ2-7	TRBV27	TGTGCCAGCAGTTTCGGACAGGGGGGTTACGAGCAGTACTTC	CASSFGQGGYEQYF
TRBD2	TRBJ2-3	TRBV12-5	TGTGCTAGTGGTTTGGGAGACGGGGGGAGCACAGATACGCAGTATTTT	CASGLGDGGSTDTQYF
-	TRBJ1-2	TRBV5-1	TGCGCCAGCAGTCTACAGGGATTAAACTATGGCTACACCTTC	CASSLQGLNYGYTF
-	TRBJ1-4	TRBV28	TGTGCCAGCAGTTTCGTCACGACAGCAACTAATGAAAAACTGTTTTTT	CASSFVTTATNEKLFF
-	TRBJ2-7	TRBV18	TGTGCCAGCTCACCCCAGGGTGCCTCCTACGAGCAGTACTTC	CASSPQGASYEQYF
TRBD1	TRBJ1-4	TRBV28	TGTGCCATTGCCGGGACAGGGACTAATGAAAAACTGTTTTTT	CAIAGTGTNEKLFF